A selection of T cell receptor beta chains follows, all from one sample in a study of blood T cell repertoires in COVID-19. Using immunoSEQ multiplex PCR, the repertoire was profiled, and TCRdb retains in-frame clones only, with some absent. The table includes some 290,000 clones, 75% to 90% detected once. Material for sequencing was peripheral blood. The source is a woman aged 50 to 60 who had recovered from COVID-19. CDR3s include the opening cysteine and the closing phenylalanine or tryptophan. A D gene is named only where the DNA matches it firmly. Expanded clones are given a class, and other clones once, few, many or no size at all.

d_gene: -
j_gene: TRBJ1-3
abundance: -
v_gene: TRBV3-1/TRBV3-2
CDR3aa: CASSQVATSGNTIYF
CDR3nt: TGTGCCAGCAGCCAAGTGGCCACCTCTGGAAACACCATATATTTT

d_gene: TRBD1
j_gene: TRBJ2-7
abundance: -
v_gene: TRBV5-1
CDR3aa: CASSWGQGRVSGIHYEQYF
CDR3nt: TGCGCCAGCAGCTGGGGACAGGGGAGAGTGAGCGGGATTCACTACGAGCAGTACTTC

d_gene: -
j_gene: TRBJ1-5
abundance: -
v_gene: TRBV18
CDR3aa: CASSPYNSNQPQHF
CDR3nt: TGTGCCAGCTCACCATACAATAGCAATCAGCCCCAGCATTTT

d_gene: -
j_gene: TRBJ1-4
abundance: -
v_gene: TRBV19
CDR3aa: CASSIIPGSYNEKLFF
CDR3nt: TGTGCCAGTAGTATTATCCCAGGGTCTTATAATGAAAAACTGTTTTTT

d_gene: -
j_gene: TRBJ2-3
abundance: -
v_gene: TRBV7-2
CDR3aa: CASSLNPREDTQYF
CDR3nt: TGTGCCAGCAGCTTAAATCCCAGGGAAGATACGCAGTATTTT

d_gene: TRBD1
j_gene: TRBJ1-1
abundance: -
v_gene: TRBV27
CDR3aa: CASSLSRTGTEAFF
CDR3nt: TGTGCCAGCAGTTTATCGCGGACAGGGACTGAAGCTTTCTTT

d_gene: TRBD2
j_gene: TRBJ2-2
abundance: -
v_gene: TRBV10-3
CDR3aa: CAISGLAGTGELFF
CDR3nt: TGTGCCATCAGTGGTCTAGCGGGCACCGGGGAGCTGTTTTTT

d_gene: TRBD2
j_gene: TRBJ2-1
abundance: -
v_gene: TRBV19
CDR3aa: CASSTLRASGYNEQFF
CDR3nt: TGTGCCAGTAGTACCCTACGGGCTAGCGGTTACAATGAGCAGTTCTTC

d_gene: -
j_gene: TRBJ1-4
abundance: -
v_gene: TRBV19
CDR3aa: CASSKHLWGQGRMDEKLFF
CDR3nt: TGTGCCAGTAGTAAGCACCTTTGGGGCCAGGGTCGGATGGATGAAAAACTGTTTTTT

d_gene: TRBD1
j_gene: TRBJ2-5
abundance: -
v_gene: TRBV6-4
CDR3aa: CASSDSQGAETQYF
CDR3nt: TGTGCCAGCAGTGACTCGCAGGGGGCAGAGACCCAGTACTTC

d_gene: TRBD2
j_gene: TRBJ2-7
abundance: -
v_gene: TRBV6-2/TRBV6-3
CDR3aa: CASSPSRRGLTYEQYF
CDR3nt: TGTGCCAGCAGTCCCTCCAGGCGGGGACTAACCTACGAGCAGTACTTC

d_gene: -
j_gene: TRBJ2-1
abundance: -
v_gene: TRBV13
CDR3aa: CASGRGSSEQFF
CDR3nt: TGTGCCAGCGGTCGGGGTTCTTCTGAGCAGTTCTTC

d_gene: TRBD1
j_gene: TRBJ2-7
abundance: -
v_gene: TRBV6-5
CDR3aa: CASSYSGTGDLEQYF
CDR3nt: TGTGCCAGCAGTTACTCAGGGACAGGGGACCTCGAGCAGTACTTC

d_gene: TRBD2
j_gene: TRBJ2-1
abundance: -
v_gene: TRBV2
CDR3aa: CASSGRGANEQFF
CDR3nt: TGTGCCAGCAGCGGGAGGGGTGCCAATGAGCAGTTCTTC

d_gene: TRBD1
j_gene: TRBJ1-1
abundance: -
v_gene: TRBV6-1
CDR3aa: CASSAGTGGSVTEAFF
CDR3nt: TGTGCCAGCAGTGCCGGGACAGGGGGGTCTGTGACTGAAGCTTTCTTT

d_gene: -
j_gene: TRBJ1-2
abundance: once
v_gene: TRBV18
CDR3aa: CASSPPYGGYGYTF
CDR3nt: TGTGCCAGCTCACCACCGTACGGGGGCTATGGCTACACCTTC

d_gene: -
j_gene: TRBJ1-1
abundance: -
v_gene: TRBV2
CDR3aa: CASSKQGEDTEAFF
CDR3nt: TGTGCCAGCAGCAAACAGGGTGAGGACACTGAAGCTTTCTTT

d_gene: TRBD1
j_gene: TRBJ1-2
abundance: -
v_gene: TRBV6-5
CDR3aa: CASSLTGAYGYTF
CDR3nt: TGTGCCAGCAGCTTGACAGGGGCGTATGGCTACACCTTC